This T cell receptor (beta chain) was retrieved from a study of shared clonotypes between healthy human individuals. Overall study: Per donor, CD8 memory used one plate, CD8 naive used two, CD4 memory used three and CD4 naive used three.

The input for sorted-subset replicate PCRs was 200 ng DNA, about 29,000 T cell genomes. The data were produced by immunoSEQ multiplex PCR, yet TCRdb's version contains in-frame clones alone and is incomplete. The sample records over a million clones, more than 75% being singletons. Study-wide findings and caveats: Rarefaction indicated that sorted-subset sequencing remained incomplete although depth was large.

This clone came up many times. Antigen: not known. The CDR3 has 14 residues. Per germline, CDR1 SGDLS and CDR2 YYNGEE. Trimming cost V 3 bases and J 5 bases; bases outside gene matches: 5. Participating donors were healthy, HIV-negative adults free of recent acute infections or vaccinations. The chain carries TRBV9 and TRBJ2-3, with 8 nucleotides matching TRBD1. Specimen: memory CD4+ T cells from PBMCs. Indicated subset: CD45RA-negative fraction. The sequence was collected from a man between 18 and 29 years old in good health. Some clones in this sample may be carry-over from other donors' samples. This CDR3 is CASSDDRGIDTQYF. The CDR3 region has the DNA TGTGCCAGCAGCGATGACAGGGGAATAGATACGCAGTATTTT.